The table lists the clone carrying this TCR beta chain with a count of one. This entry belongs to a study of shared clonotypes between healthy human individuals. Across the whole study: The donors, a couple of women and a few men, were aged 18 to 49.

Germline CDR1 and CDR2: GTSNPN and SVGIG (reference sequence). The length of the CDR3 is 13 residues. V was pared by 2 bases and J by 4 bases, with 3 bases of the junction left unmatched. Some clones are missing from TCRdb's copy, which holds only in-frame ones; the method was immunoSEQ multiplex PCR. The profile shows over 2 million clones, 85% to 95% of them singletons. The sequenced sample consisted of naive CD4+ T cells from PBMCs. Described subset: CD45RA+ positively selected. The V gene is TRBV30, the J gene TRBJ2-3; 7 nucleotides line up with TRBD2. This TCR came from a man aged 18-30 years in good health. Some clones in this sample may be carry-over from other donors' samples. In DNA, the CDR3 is TGTGCCTGGAGTCGGGGGGAGGCAGATACGCAGTATTTT. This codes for CAWSRGEADTQYF.